The 14 T cell receptor beta chains listed next were all sequenced from one sample in a study of blood T cells in healthy people across ages. A J-beta primer mix and a sample-barcoded 5' primer were used in a second PCR of about 6 to 12 cycles. In TCRdb, the 5' RACE reads were re-called with MiXCR into one record per CDR3 protein. The sample holds approximately 800,000 distinct CDR3 sequences; around 36% are singletons and the top ten take 10% to 15%. Material for sequencing was blood. The receptors shown here come from a man between 18 and 29 years old in good health.

The V call is TRBV12-3 or TRBV12-4, the J call TRBJ2-5; possibly TRBD1 for D (6 bases). The V gene lost 3 bases and the J gene lost 2 bases, with 10 bases spanning the gap. This CDR3 has 14 amino acids. CDR3 residues: CASSLGHPQETQYF. CDR3 DNA sequence: TGTGCCAGCAGTTTGGGACACCCTCAAGAGACCCAGTACTTC.

The chain has TRBV20-1 and TRBJ1-6, with D maybe TRBD1 (6 bases). Germline assignment: CDR1 DFQATT and CDR2 SNEGSKA (reference sequence). The V end was cut by 6 bases, the J end by 7 bases, with 13 bases between. The CDR3 covers 13 residues. CDR3 nucleotides: TGCAGTGCGAAGGGGGGCCTGAATTCACCCCTCCACTTT. This codes for CSAKGGLNSPLHF.

The gene calls are TRBV29-1 and TRBJ1-3, with 7 bases fitting TRBD1. Germline V gene sequence: CDR1 SQVTM, CDR2 ANQGSEA. V was clipped by 6 bases and J by 1 base; unmatched bases: 12. The CDR3 sequence is 16 residues long. CDR3 amino acids: CSVSGTEVDSGNTIYF. The CDR3 nucleotides read TGCAGCGTCTCCGGGACAGAAGTAGATTCTGGAAACACCATATATTTT.

This clonotype was seen more than once but under ten times. This chain joins TRBV10-3 and TRBJ2-5; D possibly uses TRBD1 or TRBD2 (5 bases each). The closer fit of TRBJ2-7 to the DNA end suggests the J call may be wrong. This CDR3 comprises 14 residues. Germline-derived CDR1 and CDR2 are ENHRY and SYGVKD. The CDR3 here is CAISEPPQGVEQYF. As DNA, the CDR3 is TGTGCCATCAGTGAGCCACCCCAGGGAGTCGAGCAGTACTTC.

V is TRBV20-1 and J is TRBJ2-7; D possibly corresponds to TRBD1 (5 bases). V gave up 4 bases and J gave up 7 bases, with 8 bases separating them. CDR3 length: 10 amino acids. From germline, CDR1 is DFQATT and CDR2 SNEGSKA (reference sequence). The CDR3 sequence: CSATGNEQYF. CDR3 DNA: TGCAGTGCTACAGGGAATGAGCAGTACTTC.

Ten or more counts support this clonotype. The genes are TRBV6-6 and TRBJ2-7; possible D gene TRBD1, 5 bases. The ends were cut back, 7 bases at V and 2 bases at J, with 15 bases in the middle. The CDR3 extends over 14 amino acids. The germline CDR1 and CDR2 sequences are MNHNY and SVGAGI (reference sequence). CDR3: CASTPRIQAYEQYF. The CDR3 nucleotides read TGTGCCAGCACCCCCAGGATACAGGCCTACGAGCAGTACTTC.

The V gene is TRBV7-9, the J gene TRBJ1-2; D is ambiguous. The V gene's germline CDR1 is SEHNR and CDR2 FQNEAQ (reference sequence). With 0 bases removed from V and 3 bases from J, the gap between germline ends came to 8 bases. This CDR3 is built from 14 residues. CDR3 DNA sequence: TGTGCCAGCAGCTTAGCGGCGACCGACTATGGCTACACCTTC. Translation: CASSLAATDYGYTF. Supplemented by reference TRBV7-9 and TRBJ1-2, the full variable domain reads DTGVSQNPRHKITKRGQNVTFRCDPISEHNRLYWYRQTLGQGPEFLTYFQNEAQLEKSRLLSDRFSAERPKGSFSTLEIQRTEQGDSAMYLCASSLAATDYGYTFGSGTRLTVV.

The chain combines TRBV27 with TRBJ1-5, with D tentatively TRBD1 (5 bases). Per germline, CDR1 MNHEY and CDR2 SMNVEV (reference sequence). CDR3 length equals 14 residues. Trimming took 0 bases from V and 7 from J, leaving 10 bases between them. CDR3 loop: CASSLSGRGQPQHF. As DNA, the CDR3 is TGTGCCAGCAGTTTATCGGGAAGGGGCCAGCCCCAGCATTTT.

The chain employs TRBV7-2 and TRBJ2-7; D is uncertain. Germline loops: CDR1 SGHTA, CDR2 FQGNSA. Trimming shortened V by 5 bases and J by 5 bases, and 10 bases separated the two germline ends. CDR3 length: 12 amino acids. The CDR3 nucleotides read TGTGCCAGCAGCCCGGTTAGGCACGAGCAGTACTTC. Translating gives CASSPVRHEQYF.

This chain links TRBV4-3 with TRBJ2-5; D gene ambiguous. The end of the DNA fits TRBJ2-4 better, so the J call may be wrong. This CDR3 spans 15 amino acids. Germline CDR1 and CDR2: LGHNA and YSLEER. CDR3 DNA sequence: TGCGCCAGCAGCCAAGATGTTTTGACCAAAAACATTCAGTACTTC. This sequence encodes CASSQDVLTKNIQYF.

The chain employs TRBV15 and TRBJ2-5; TRBD2 agrees at 9 bases. After removal of 3 bases from V and 1 base from J, the junction contained 6 bases not matched to a gene. CDR1 is LNHNV and CDR2 is YYDKDF in the germline V gene (reference sequence). This CDR3 is 16 amino acids long. CDR3 bases: TGTGCCACCAGCAGGGCCCTAGCGGGGACCCAAGAGACCCAGTACTTC. It translates to CATSRALAGTQETQYF.

The chain employs TRBV7-6 and TRBJ2-6; D not certain. The CDR3 has 16 amino acids. Germline lookup yields CDR1 SGHVS and CDR2 FNYEAQ. V was pared by 3 bases and J by 1 base, with 10 bases between. This CDR3 reads CASSFSDNSGANVLTF. The CDR3 DNA is TGTGCCAGCAGCTTCTCCGACAATTCTGGGGCCAACGTCCTGACTTTC.

This clonotype was detected only a few times. The chain carries TRBV20-1 and TRBJ2-1; tentative D call: TRBD1 (6 bases). CDR3 length: 14 residues. CDR1 is DFQATT and CDR2 is SNEGSKA in the germline V gene (reference sequence). Trimming removed 1 base at V and 8 bases at J, with 15 bases between. This CDR3 reads CSARVQGHNYEQFF. The CDR3 DNA reads TGCAGTGCTAGAGTCCAGGGGCACAATTATGAGCAGTTCTTC.

The chain is built from TRBV6-5 and TRBJ1-1; possibly TRBD1 for D (5 bases). Germline lookup yields CDR1 MNHEY and CDR2 SVGAGI. The ends were cut back, 6 bases at V and 3 bases at J, with 14 bases in the middle. The CDR3 extends over 14 amino acids. The CDR3 DNA reads as TGTGCCAGCAGATCGCAGGGTTTCCACACTGAAGCTTTCTTT. Protein: CASRSQGFHTEAFF.